Listed here are 9 T cell receptor beta chains from one sample, sequenced in a study of radiotherapy plus CTLA-4 blockade in lung cancer. The repertoire was sequenced with immunoSEQ multiplex PCR; TCRdb's copy has only in-frame clones and lacks some. This sample yields tens of thousands of clones, of which 60% to 85% are seen a single time; approximately 3.8% belongs to the top ten. Sequenced here: peripheral blood, sampled from a patient treated with radiotherapy plus ipilimumab. Receptor source: a human donor with non-small cell lung cancer who had a partial response to radiotherapy plus ipilimumab. Some clones in this sample may be carry-over from other donors' samples.

The chain combines TRBV5-1 with TRBJ2-3; TRBD2 matches 10 bases. The CDR3 has 15 residues. The ends lost 4 bases at V and 4 bases at J; junction bases unmatched: 6. Germline V lookup: CDR1 SGHRS, CDR2 YFSETQ. Written as DNA, the CDR3 is TGCGCCAGCAGCCCAACTAGCGGGATAGCAGATACGCAGTATTTT. It specifies CASSPTSGIADTQYF.

This clone appeared a single time. The rearrangement links TRBV9 to TRBJ2-5, with 7 bases matching TRBD2. V shed 4 bases, J shed 2 bases, and the junction held 11 bases outside the gene matches. This CDR3 contains 16 residues. Germline V gene lookup returns CDR1 SGDLS and CDR2 YYNGEE. The CDR3 nucleotides are TGTGCCAGCAGCCCCCGTTCGACTAGCTGGCAAGAGACCCAGTACTTC. This gives the protein CASSPRSTSWQETQYF.

The gene calls are TRBV18 and TRBJ2-5; D not resolved. CDR3 length equals 12 residues. Germline values: CDR1 KGHSH, CDR2 LQKENI. Trimming removed 6 bases at V and 5 bases at J, with 10 bases between. CDR3 coding DNA: TGTGCCAGCTCCCCGGTCGGGGAGACCCAGTACTTC. Its translation: CASSPVGETQYF.

V is TRBV6-1 and J is TRBJ2-1; 7 bases align to TRBD2. The germline CDR1 and CDR2 sequences are MNHNS and SASEGT. The CDR3 runs 15 residues. Unmatched junction bases numbered 15, after V lost 7 bases and J lost 9 bases. CDR3 DNA: TGTGCCAGCACCCCTCAGGGAGGGGTGGGCATTGAGCAGTTCTTC. Translated, it gives CASTPQGGVGIEQFF.

This chain connects TRBV10-3 to TRBJ2-1; 11 bases align to TRBD2. V lost 8 bases and J lost 4; bases outside the gene matches: 7. This CDR3 is built from 15 residues. CDR1 ENHRY and CDR2 SYGVKD come from the germline V gene. CDR3 in amino acids: CAIALAGGLYNEQFF. DNA of the CDR3: TGTGCCATCGCGCTAGCGGGAGGACTTTACAATGAGCAGTTCTTC.

The chain employs TRBV27 and TRBJ2-7; 12 bases map to TRBD2. This CDR3 spans 16 amino acids. CDR1 and CDR2 (germline): MNHEY, SMNVEV (reference sequence). V was pared by 5 bases and J by 2 bases, with 7 bases of the junction left unmatched. Written as DNA, the CDR3 is TGTGCCAGCAGTCATACTAGCGGGAGGACAGCCTACGAGCAGTACTTC. This gives the protein CASSHTSGRTAYEQYF.

The J gene is TRBJ1-1, the V gene TRBV6-6; TRBD1 aligns across 8 bases. The CDR3 covers 15 residues. The junction had 7 bases not matched to a gene; V was cut back by 7 bases and J by 0 bases. CDR1 is MNHNY, CDR2 SVGAGI, per germline (reference sequence). CDR3 in amino acids: CASNRQGAMNTEAFF. The CDR3 DNA follows: TGTGCCAGCAATCGGCAGGGGGCCATGAACACTGAAGCTTTCTTT.

This clone was observed a single time. The V call is TRBV28, the J call TRBJ2-5; 8 bases are a match to TRBD1. CDR1 and CDR2 from the germline V gene are MDHEN and SYDVKM. The CDR3 runs 15 residues. Unmatched junction bases numbered 9, after V lost 6 bases and J lost 3 bases. In nucleotides, the CDR3 is TGTGCCAGCAGCCCACAGGGGGAGCCCGAAGAGACCCAGTACTTC. Amino acids: CASSPQGEPEETQYF. The variable domain in full, completed from reference TRBV28 and TRBJ2-5, reads DVKVTQSSRYLVKRTGEKVFLECVQDMDHENMFWYRQDPGLGLRLIYFSYDVKMKEKGDIPEGYSVSREKKERFSLILESASTNQTSMYLCASSPQGEPEETQYFGPGTRLLVL.

V usage is TRBV4-3 and J usage is TRBJ2-5; TRBD2 aligns across 10 bases. Gene TRBJ2-7 matches the end of the DNA better, so the J call may be wrong. The CDR3 length is 16 residues. Germline V gives CDR1 LGHNA, CDR2 YSLEER. CDR3 in DNA: TGCGCCAGCAGCCAAGATTGGTCTAGCGGGGGCTACGAGCAGTACTTC. Translated, it gives CASSQDWSSGGYEQYF.